This T cell receptor (beta chain) was observed in a study of CD8+ T cells in alopecia areata. Sequencing templates came from extracted RNA that was reverse transcribed into cDNA. The data were produced by immunoSEQ multiplex PCR, yet TCRdb's version contains in-frame clones alone and is incomplete. The table has about 190,000 clones, 60% seen once. Study observations and caveats: Compared with mice, patients displayed less clear TCR sharing, possibly for HLA-related reasons. Given one nonresponder, whether baseline CD8+ expansion relates to response remains uncertain. Normal scalp showed lower clonality than lesional scalp, especially alopecia totalis/universalis. On tofacitinib, scalp clonality and expanded CD8+ clones among top 100 fell significantly.

Treatment given: oral pan-JAK inhibitor, 5-10 mg twice daily. This CDR3 is 14 amino acids long. Per the germline V gene, CDR1 is GTSNPN and CDR2 is SVGIG (reference sequence). V was cut by 5 bases and J by 3 bases, with 11 bases left in between. Concerning this clone: Its antigen is undetermined.

V gene TRBV30 combines with J gene TRBJ1-6; D is ambiguous. The source of this sequence is a human donor with alopecia areata. Source: CD4+ T cells sorted from blood, taken at week 24, from a patient treated with tofacitinib. CDR3 DNA: TGTGCCTGGTCCACGGGAGGCTATAATTCACCCCTCCACTTT. Translating gives CAWSTGGYNSPLHF.